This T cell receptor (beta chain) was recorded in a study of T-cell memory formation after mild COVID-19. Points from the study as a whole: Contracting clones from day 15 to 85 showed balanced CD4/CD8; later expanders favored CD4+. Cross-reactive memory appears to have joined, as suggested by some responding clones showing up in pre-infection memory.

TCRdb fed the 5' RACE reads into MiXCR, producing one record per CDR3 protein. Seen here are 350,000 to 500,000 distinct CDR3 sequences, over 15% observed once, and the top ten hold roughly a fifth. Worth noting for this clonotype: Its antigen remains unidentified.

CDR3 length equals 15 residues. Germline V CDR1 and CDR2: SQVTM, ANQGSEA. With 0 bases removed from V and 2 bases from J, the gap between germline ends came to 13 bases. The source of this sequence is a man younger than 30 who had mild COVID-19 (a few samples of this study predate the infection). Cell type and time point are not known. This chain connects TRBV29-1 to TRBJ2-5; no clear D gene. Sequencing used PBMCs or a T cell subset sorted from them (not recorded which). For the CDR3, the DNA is TGCAGCGTTGAAGATTATGGTGGCAAACAAGAGACCCAGTACTTC. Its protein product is CSVEDYGGKQETQYF. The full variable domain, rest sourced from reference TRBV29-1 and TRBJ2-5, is SAVISQKPSRDICQRGTSLTIQCQVDSQVTMMFWYRQQPGQSLTLIATANQGSEATYESGFVIDKFPISRPNLTFSTLTVSNMSPEDSSIYLCSVEDYGGKQETQYFGPGTRLLVL.